These 8 T cell receptor beta chains came from one sample sequenced in a study of Tregs in tolerant kidney transplant recipients. Sequencing was performed with immunoSEQ multiplex PCR; in TCRdb, only in-frame clones are kept and a portion is missing. Here the sample table reports roughly 2,000 clones. After approximately six days with irradiated graft donor PBMCs, CFSE-labeled recipient PBMCs were FACS-sorted. For these TCRs, the target antigens are not known. This specimen consisted of CD4+ T cells from blood cultured with allogeneic cells, obtained before the transplant. The receptors were sampled from a human patient who received a combined kidney and bone marrow transplant.

Measured by frequency, this clone is medium-sized. The read falls 3 residues short of the CDR3 end, and the missing part is taken from the germline J gene. The chain recombines TRBV6-2 or TRBV6-3 with TRBJ2-7, with D tentatively TRBD1 (6 bases). The CDR3 is made up of 14 amino acids. The V end was cut by 7 bases, the J end by 1 base, with 14 bases between. The germline CDR1 and CDR2 sequences are MNHEY and SVGEGT. The CDR3 spells CASTQVQGSYEQYF. The sequenced CDR3 bases are TGTGCCAGCACCCAGGTTCAGGGGTCCTACGAG.

By frequency, this clone is medium-sized. The missing CDR3 end, 3 residues past where the read stops, is filled in from the germline J gene. V is TRBV30 and J is TRBJ1-4; D gene ambiguous. CDR1 and CDR2 from the germline V gene are GTSNPN and SVGIG (reference sequence). This CDR3 contains 15 residues. Deletions cut 7 bases from V and 3 bases from J, with 18 bases between. This CDR3 is CASRTSERANEKLFF. Incomplete CDR3 DNA: TGTGCCTCCCGGACCTCGGAGCGGGCTAATGAAAAA. Full variable domain (missing parts from reference TRBV30 and TRBJ1-4): SQTIHQWPATLVQPVGSPLSLECTVEGTSNPNLYWYRQAAGRGLQLLFYSVGIGQISSEVPQNLSASRPQDRQFILSSKKLLLSDSGFYLCASRTSERANEKLFFGSGTQLSVL.

By frequency, this clone registers medium-sized. The part of the CDR3 DNA that was read is TGTGCCAGCTCACTGGACAGCCTCGGGGAG. It specifies CASSLDSLGE. The whole CDR3 sequence is CASSLDSLGELFF. V gene TRBV18 combines with J gene TRBJ2-2; possibly TRBD1 for D (6 bases). The CDR3 end falls 3 residues outside the read, so it is completed with the germline J gene. Germline CDR1 is KGHSH and CDR2 is LQKENI. V gave up 4 bases and J gave up 7 bases, with 10 bases separating them. The CDR3 consists of 13 residues. Full variable domain (missing parts from reference TRBV18 and TRBJ2-2): NAGVMQNPRHLVRRRGQEARLRCSPMKGHSHVYWYRQLPEEGLKFMVYLQKENIIDESGMPKERFSAEFPKEGPSILRIQQVVRGDSAAYFCASSLDSLGELFFGEGSRLTVL.

On this clone itself: Read sequence stops 3 residues before the CDR3 end, and the germline J gene provides the missing end. The chain recombines TRBV19 with TRBJ1-6; TRBD1 agrees at 7 bases. V shed 6 bases, J shed 6 bases, and the junction held 5 bases outside the gene matches. Germline CDR1 LNHDA, CDR2 SQIVND (reference sequence). This CDR3 comprises 14 residues. The DNA read from the CDR3 is TGTGCCAGTAGGAGACAGGGTGGTAATTCACCC. It codes for CASRRQGGNSP. Given in full, the CDR3 is CASRRQGGNSPLHF.

Remarks on this clone: Read coverage stops 3 residues before the CDR3 terminus; the germline J gene supplies the remainder. The chain has TRBV5-1 and TRBJ2-3; the match to TRBD1 covers 7 bases. This CDR3 is 15 amino acids long. Trimming took 5 bases from V and 1 from J; bases not matched to a gene: 7. In germline, CDR1 is SGHRS, CDR2 YFSETQ. Incomplete CDR3 DNA: TGCGCCAGCAGGGACGACAGGGAAGGCACAGATACG. Amino acids: CASRDDREGTDT. The full CDR3 protein is CASRDDREGTDTQYF.

This clone shows up as medium-sized by frequency. The read is 3 residues too short to cover the CDR3 end, so that end is filled in from the germline J gene. The V gene is TRBV10-3, the J gene TRBJ2-4; D is perhaps TRBD1 (6 bases). The CDR3 sequence is 15 residues long. The V and J ends lost 0 bases and 1 base respectively, with 7 bases between them. The germline CDR1 and CDR2 sequences are ENHRY and SYGVKD. The sequenced part of the CDR3 DNA is TGTGCCATCAGTGAGTCGACAGGTGCCAAAAACATT. Translation: CAISESTGAKNI. The complete CDR3 reads CAISESTGAKNIQYF.

Its frequency marks this clone as medium-sized. The CDR3 is cut off 3 residues early in the read; its end comes from the germline J gene. The chain recombines TRBV19 with TRBJ1-1; D unclear. This CDR3 is built from 13 residues. Between the trimmed V and J ends, which lost 7 bases and 4 bases, there was a span of 13 bases. Germline CDR1 is LNHDA and CDR2 is SQIVND (reference sequence). This chain's CDR3 is CASTPSGGTEAFF. The sequenced CDR3 bases are TGTGCCAGTACCCCATCCGGCGGCACTGAA.

According to its frequency, this clone is medium-sized. The CDR3 is cut off 3 residues early in the read; its end comes from the germline J gene. The chain links TRBV7-2 to TRBJ1-4, with TRBD1 as a possible D gene (5 bases). Between the trimmed V and J ends, which lost 0 bases and 8 bases, there was a span of 13 bases. The CDR3 consists of 15 residues. CDR1 is SGHTA and CDR2 is FQGNSA in the germline V gene. CDR3 region: CASSLARGGGEKLFF. The covered CDR3 bases are TGTGCCAGCAGCTTAGCGAGGGGAGGAGGCGAAAAA.